The clone carrying this T cell receptor beta chain has more than one count but fewer than ten. No antigen is known for it. The CDR3 extends over 14 amino acids. The data belong to a study of post-analysis software for immune sequencing data. Study observations and caveats: Several TRBV segments occurring more often in patients than controls included TRBV5-6, TRBV5-1 and TRBV20-1. Multiple sclerosis was associated with a significant reduction in normalized Chao1 diversity relative to controls.

cDNA libraries for TCR beta contained unique molecular identifiers. Input amounts of roughly 0.9 to 10 million T cells were used. These gave roughly 0.5 million cDNA molecules, so each molecule approximated one T cell. Each CDR3 protein is one row after TCRdb ran MiXCR on the PCR reads. The sample contains about 770,000 distinct CDR3 sequences, just over 45% of which appear only once. This receptor was taken from a girl under 18 with multiple sclerosis. Sequenced: blood. V usage is TRBV12-3 or TRBV12-4 and J usage is TRBJ2-6, with 7 bases identical to TRBD1. The CDR3, as DNA: TGTGCGGTTGAAGGGGGCTCAGGGGCCAACGTCCTGACTTTC. Its translation is CAVEGGSGANVLTF.